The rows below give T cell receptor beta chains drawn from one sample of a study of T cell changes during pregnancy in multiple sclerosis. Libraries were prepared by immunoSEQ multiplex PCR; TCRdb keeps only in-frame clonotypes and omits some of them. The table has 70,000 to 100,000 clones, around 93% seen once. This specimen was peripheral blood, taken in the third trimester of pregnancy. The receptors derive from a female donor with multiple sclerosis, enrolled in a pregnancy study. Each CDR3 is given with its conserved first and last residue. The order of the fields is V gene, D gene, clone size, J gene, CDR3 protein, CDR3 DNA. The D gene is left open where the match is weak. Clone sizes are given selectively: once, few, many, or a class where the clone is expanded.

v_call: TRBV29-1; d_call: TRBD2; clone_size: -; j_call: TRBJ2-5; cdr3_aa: CSAQGSTSGSLETQYF; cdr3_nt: TGCAGCGCTCAGGGTTCCACTAGCGGGAGTTTGGAGACCCAGTACTTC
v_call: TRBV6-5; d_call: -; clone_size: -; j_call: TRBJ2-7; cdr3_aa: CASSYQQGYEQYF; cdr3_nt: TGTGCCAGCAGTTACCAACAGGGCTACGAGCAGTACTTC
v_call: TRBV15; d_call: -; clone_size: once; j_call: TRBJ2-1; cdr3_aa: CATSRDSSGASSYNEQFF; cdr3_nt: TGTGCCACCAGCAGAGATTCGAGCGGTGCGAGCTCCTACAATGAGCAGTTCTTC
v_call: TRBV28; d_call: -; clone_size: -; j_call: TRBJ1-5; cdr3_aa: CASSLLPRQSNQPQHF; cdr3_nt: TGTGCCAGCAGTTTACTCCCGAGACAGAGCAATCAGCCCCAGCATTTT
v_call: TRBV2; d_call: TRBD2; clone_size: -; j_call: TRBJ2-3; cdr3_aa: CASSSSGRSDTQYF; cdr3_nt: TGTGCCAGCAGCTCTAGCGGGAGGTCAGATACGCAGTATTTT
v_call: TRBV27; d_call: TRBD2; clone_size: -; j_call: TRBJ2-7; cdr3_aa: CASSTRLAVFSYEQYF; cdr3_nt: TGTGCCAGCAGTACCCGACTAGCGGTATTCTCCTACGAGCAGTACTTC
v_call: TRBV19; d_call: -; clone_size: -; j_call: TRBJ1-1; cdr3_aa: CASSIVNTMNTEAFF; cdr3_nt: TGTGCCAGTAGTATAGTAAACACCATGAACACTGAAGCTTTCTTT
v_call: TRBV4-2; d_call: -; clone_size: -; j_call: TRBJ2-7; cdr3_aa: CASSLETGYEQYF; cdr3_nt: TGTGCCAGCAGCCTAGAAACAGGGTACGAGCAGTACTTC
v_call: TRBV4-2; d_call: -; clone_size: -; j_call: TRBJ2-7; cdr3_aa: CASSQEATAGNGGEQYF; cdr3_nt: TGTGCCAGCAGCCAAGAAGCGACGGCGGGGAATGGTGGCGAGCAGTACTTC
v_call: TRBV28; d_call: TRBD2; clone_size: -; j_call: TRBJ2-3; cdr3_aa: CASSSRLASDTQYF; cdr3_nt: TGTGCCAGCAGTTCGAGACTAGCATCAGATACGCAGTATTTT
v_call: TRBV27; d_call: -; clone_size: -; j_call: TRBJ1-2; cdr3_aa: CASSLGTAGGYTF; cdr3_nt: TGTGCCAGCAGTTTGGGGACCGCGGGAGGCTACACCTTC
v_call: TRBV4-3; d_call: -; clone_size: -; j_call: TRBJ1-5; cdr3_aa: CASSQEVQGGQPQHF; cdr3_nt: TGCGCCAGCAGCCAAGAAGTTCAGGGAGGTCAGCCCCAGCATTTT
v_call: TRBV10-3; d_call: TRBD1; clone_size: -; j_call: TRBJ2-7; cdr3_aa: CAISRTGGLGGEQYF; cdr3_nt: TGTGCCATCAGCCGAACAGGGGGCTTAGGCGGCGAGCAGTACTTC
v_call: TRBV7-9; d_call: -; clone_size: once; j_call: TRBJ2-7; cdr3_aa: CASTIGGRAGRAYF; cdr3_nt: TGTGCCAGCACCATAGGGGGACGGGCCGGACGAGCATACTTC
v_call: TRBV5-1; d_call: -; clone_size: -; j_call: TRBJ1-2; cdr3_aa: CASSLVPNYGYTF; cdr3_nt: TGCGCCAGCAGCTTGGTCCCGAACTATGGCTACACCTTC
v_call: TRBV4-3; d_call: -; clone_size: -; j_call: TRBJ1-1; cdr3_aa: CASSQEGVTGEPRAFF; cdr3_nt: TGCGCCAGCAGCCAAGAGGGGGTGACAGGCGAACCCAGGGCTTTCTTT
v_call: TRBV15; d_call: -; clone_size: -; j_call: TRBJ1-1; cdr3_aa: CATSRDRSVATEAFF; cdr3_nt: TGTGCCACCAGCAGAGACAGGTCCGTTGCCACTGAAGCTTTCTTT
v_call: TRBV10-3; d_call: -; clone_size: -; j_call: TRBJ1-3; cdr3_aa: CAITGTAGNTIYF; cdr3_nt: TGTGCCATCACAGGGACTGCTGGAAACACCATATATTTT
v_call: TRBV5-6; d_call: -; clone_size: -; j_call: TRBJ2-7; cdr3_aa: CASSITDAGSYEQYF; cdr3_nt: TGTGCCAGCAGCATAACGGACGCGGGCTCCTACGAGCAGTACTTC
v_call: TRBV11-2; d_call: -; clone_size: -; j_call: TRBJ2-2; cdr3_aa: CASSFFGKGTGELFF; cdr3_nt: TGTGCCAGCAGCTTCTTCGGGAAAGGTACCGGGGAGCTGTTTTTT
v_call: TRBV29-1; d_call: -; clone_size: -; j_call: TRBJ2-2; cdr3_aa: CSVDVGGVAGELFF; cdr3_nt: TGCAGCGTTGACGTGGGTGGAGTCGCCGGGGAGCTGTTTTTT
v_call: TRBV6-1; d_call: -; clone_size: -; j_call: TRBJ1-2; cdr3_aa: CATLEGTLNYGYTF; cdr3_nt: TGTGCCACCCTGGAGGGAACCCTCAACTATGGCTACACCTTC
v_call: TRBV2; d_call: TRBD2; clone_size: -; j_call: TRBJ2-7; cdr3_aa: CASWSSGRTTEYEQYF; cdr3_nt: TGTGCCAGCTGGTCTAGCGGGAGGACAACGGAGTACGAGCAGTACTTC
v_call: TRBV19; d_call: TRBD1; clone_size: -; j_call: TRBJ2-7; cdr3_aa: CASSQGGAWYEQYF; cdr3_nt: TGTGCCAGTAGCCAAGGGGGCGCTTGGTACGAGCAGTACTTC
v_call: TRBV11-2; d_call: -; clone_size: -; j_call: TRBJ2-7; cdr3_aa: CASKADLYEQYF; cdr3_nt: TGTGCCAGCAAGGCAGACTTATACGAGCAGTACTTC
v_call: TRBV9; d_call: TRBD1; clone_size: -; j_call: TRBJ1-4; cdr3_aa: CASSRGRGLGNEKLFF; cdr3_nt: TGTGCCAGCAGCCGCGGGAGGGGGCTTGGTAATGAAAAACTGTTTTTT
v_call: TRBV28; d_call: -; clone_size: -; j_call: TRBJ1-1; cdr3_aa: CASSLSGVGTEAFF; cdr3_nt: TGTGCCAGCAGTTTATCAGGGGTAGGGACTGAAGCTTTCTTT
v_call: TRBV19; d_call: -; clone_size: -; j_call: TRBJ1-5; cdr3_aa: CASSISREGNQPQHF; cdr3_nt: TGTGCCAGTAGTATCTCACGGGAGGGCAATCAGCCCCAGCATTTT
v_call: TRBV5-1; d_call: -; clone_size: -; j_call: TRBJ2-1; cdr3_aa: CASSLAGGNEQFF; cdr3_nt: TGCGCCAGCAGCTTGGCCGGGGGTAATGAGCAGTTCTTC
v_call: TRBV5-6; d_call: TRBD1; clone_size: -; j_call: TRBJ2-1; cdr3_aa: CASSLGTGGAYNEQFF; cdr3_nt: TGTGCCAGCAGCTTGGGGACAGGAGGAGCCTACAATGAGCAGTTCTTC
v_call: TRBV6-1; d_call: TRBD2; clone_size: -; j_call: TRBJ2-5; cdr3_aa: CASTQAGGGWETQYF; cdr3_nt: TGTGCCAGCACCCAAGCGGGGGGAGGATGGGAGACCCAGTACTTC
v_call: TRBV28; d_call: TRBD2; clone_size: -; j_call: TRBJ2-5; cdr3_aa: CASSFPSGGKTQYF; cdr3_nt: TGTGCCAGCAGTTTCCCCTCGGGGGGAAAGACCCAGTACTTC
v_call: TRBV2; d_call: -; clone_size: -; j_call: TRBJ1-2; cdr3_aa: CASSEGGPKAYGYTF; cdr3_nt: TGTGCCAGCAGTGAAGGGGGCCCAAAGGCGTATGGCTACACCTTC
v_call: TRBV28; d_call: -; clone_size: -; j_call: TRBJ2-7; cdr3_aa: CASSLTTGALGGRLYF; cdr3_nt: TGTGCCAGCAGTCTAACGACTGGGGCCTTAGGCGGAAGGCTGTACTTC
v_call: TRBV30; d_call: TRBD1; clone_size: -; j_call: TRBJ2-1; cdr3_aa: CAWSRGQGKYEQFF; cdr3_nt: TGTGCCTGGAGTCGAGGACAGGGAAAATATGAGCAGTTCTTC
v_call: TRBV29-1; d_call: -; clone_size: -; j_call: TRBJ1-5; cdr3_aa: CSVSDSNQPQHF; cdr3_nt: TGCAGCGTTTCAGATAGCAATCAGCCCCAGCATTTT
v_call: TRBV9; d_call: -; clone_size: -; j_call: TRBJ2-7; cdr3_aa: CASSVGSRGNYEQYF; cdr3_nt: TGTGCCAGCAGCGTAGGGTCCAGGGGCAACTACGAGCAGTACTTC
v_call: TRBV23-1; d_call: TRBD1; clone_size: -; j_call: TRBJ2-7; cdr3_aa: CASSRDRLTEQYF; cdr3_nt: TGCGCCAGCAGTCGGGACAGGCTTACCGAGCAGTACTTC
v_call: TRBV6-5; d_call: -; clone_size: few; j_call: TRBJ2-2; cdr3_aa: CASNRNTGELFF; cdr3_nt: TGTGCCAGCAACAGGAACACCGGGGAGCTGTTTTTT
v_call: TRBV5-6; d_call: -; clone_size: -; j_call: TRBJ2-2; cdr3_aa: CASSLLPSERPGELFF; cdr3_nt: TGTGCCAGCAGCTTGCTCCCTAGCGAGAGACCCGGGGAGCTGTTTTTT
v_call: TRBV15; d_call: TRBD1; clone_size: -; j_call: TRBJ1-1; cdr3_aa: CATSRGDRGGTEAFF; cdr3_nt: TGTGCCACCAGCAGGGGCGACAGGGGGGGCACTGAAGCTTTCTTT
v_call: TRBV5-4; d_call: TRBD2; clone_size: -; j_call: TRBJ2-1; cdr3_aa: CASTPPSSGNIGNEQFF; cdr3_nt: TGTGCCAGCACCCCTCCTTCTAGCGGGAATATTGGCAATGAGCAGTTCTTC
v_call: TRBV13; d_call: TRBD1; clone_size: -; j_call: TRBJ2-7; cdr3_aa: CASSFYSGQGYEQYF; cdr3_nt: TGTGCCAGCAGCTTCTACTCAGGACAGGGCTACGAGCAGTACTTC
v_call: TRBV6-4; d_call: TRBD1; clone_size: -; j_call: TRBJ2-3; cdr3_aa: CASSDSFGTEYGRDTQYF; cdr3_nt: TGTGCCAGCAGTGACTCGTTTGGGACAGAATACGGGCGAGATACGCAGTATTTT
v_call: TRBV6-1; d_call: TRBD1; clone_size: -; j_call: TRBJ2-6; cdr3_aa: CASSEAGQGMSGANVLTF; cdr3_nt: TGTGCCAGCAGTGAGGCGGGACAGGGGATGTCTGGGGCCAACGTCCTGACTTTC
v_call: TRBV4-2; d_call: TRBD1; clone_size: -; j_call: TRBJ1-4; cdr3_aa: CASRPGQGHEKLFF; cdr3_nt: TGTGCCAGCCGCCCGGGACAGGGACATGAAAAACTGTTTTTT
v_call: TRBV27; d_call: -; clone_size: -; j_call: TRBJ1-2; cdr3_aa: CASSTRQAKTRGYTF; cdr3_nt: TGTGCCAGCAGTACGCGACAGGCTAAAACCCGTGGCTACACCTTC
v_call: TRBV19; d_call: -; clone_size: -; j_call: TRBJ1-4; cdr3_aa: CASTKGAVVNEKLFF; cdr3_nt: TGTGCCAGTACAAAGGGAGCGGTCGTAAATGAAAAACTGTTTTTT
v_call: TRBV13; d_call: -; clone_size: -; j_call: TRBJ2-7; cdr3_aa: CASSLNPVGFRYEQYF; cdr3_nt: TGTGCCAGCAGCTTAAACCCCGTTGGTTTCAGGTACGAGCAGTACTTC
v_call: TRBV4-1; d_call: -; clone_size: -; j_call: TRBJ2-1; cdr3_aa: CASSQDGSSASYNEQFF; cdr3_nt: TGCGCCAGCAGCCAAGACGGGTCTAGCGCCTCCTACAATGAGCAGTTCTTC
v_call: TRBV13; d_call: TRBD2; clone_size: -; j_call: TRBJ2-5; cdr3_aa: CASSGTSGSKFIETQYF; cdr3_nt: TGTGCCAGCAGCGGGACTAGCGGGAGTAAATTTATAGAGACCCAGTACTTC
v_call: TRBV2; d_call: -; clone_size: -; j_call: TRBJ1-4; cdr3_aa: CASSPEVEKLFF; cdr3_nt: TGTGCCAGCAGCCCAGAAGTTGAAAAACTGTTTTTT
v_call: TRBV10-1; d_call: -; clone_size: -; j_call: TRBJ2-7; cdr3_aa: CASSDSWTPREQYF; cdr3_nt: TGCGCCAGCAGTGACTCCTGGACACCCCGGGAGCAGTACTTC